The rows below give T cell receptor beta chains drawn from one sample of a study of blood T cell repertoires in COVID-19. Repertoires were generated with immunoSEQ multiplex PCR, while TCRdb's copy carries only in-frame clones and drops some. This sample has roughly 250,000 clones, with just under 85% found just once. Sequenced input: peripheral blood. Receptor source: a man aged 50 or older with acute or convalescent COVID-19. Both conserved end residues are part of each CDR3. D genes are given only for firm matches. The size of a clone is reported for some rows only, either as once, few or many, or as a class for expanded clones.

D	length	V	size	J	DNA	CDR3
.	13	TRBV19	few	TRBJ1-3	TGTGCCAGTAGTGTATACTCTGGAAACACCATATATTTT	CASSVYSGNTIYF
TRBD1	13	TRBV7-9	.	TRBJ1-1	TGTGCCAGCAGCTTAGACTTGACAGGGGAAGCTTTCTTT	CASSLDLTGEAFF
TRBD1	13	TRBV10-1	.	TRBJ2-7	TGCGCCAGCAAATACAGGGGTCCCTACGAGCAGTACTTC	CASKYRGPYEQYF
.	16	TRBV15	.	TRBJ2-7	TGTGCCACCAGCAGGGGGGCGGGTAGCTATCGGGACGAGCAGTACTTC	CATSRGAGSYRDEQYF
TRBD1	16	TRBV5-8	few	TRBJ2-5	TGTGCCAGCAGCAAGAATCCGGGACAGGGGGCAGAGACCCAGTACTTC	CASSKNPGQGAETQYF
TRBD2	14	TRBV28	once	TRBJ2-1	TGTGCCAGCAGACCGGGACTAGCGATCTATGAGCAGTTCTTC	CASRPGLAIYEQFF
.	15	TRBV5-1	.	TRBJ1-4	TGCGCCAGCAGCTTGGGCTACAGGGCTAATGAAAAACTGTTTTTT	CASSLGYRANEKLFF
TRBD1	14	TRBV28	.	TRBJ2-5	TGTGCCAGCAGTGTACAGGGGTTTCGAGAGACCCAGTACTTC	CASSVQGFRETQYF
.	13	TRBV18	.	TRBJ2-2	TGTGCCAGCTCAACTCAGGGTACCGGGGAGCTGTTTTTT	CASSTQGTGELFF
.	15	TRBV19	.	TRBJ2-7	TGTGCCAGTAATAGGGACTCACGGGGTGCCTACGAGCAGTACTTC	CASNRDSRGAYEQYF
.	16	TRBV24-1	.	TRBJ2-1	TGTGCCACCAGTGATGCCAGCGGTAGCTCCTACAATGAGCAGTTCTTC	CATSDASGSSYNEQFF
TRBD1	16	TRBV6-5	.	TRBJ1-5	TGTGCCAGCAGTTACTTCAACAGGGGCCGGAATCAGCCCCAGCATTTT	CASSYFNRGRNQPQHF